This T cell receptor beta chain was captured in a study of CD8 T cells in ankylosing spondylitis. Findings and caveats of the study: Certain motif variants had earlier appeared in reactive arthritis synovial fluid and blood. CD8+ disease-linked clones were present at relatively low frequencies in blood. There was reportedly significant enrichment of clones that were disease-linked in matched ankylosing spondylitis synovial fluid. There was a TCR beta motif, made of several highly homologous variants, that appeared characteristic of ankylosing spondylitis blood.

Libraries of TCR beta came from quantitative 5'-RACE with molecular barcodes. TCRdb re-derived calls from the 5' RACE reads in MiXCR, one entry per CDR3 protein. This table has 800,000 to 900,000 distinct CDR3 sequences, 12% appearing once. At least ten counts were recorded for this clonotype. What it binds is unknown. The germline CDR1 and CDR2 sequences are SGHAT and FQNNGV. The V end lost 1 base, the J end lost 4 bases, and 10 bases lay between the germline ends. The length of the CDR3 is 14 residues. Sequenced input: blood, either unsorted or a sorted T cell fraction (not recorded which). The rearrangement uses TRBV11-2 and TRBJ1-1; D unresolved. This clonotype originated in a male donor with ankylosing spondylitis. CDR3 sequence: CASSLAGFGTEAFF. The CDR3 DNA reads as TGTGCCAGCAGCTTAGCTGGGTTCGGCACTGAAGCTTTCTTT.